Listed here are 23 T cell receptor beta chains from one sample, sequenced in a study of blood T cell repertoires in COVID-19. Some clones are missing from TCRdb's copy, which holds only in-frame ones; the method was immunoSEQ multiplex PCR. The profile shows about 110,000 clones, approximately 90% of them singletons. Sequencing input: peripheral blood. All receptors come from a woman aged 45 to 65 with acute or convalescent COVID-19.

The DNA of the CDR3 is TGTGCCAGCAGATCCCAGGGGGAGTGGGAAATTTCACCCCTCCACTTT. This translates into CASRSQGEWEISPLHF. The V call is TRBV27, the J call TRBJ1-6; 7 nucleotides agree with TRBD1. Germline V gene data show CDR1 as MNHEY and CDR2 as SMNVEV (reference sequence). The CDR3 sequence is 16 residues long. Trimming cost V 6 bases and J 9 bases; bases outside gene matches: 14.

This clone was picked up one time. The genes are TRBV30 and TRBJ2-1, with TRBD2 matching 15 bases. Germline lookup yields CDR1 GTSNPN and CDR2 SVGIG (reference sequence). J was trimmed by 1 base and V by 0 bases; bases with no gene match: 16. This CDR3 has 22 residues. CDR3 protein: CAWSVRLPGLAGGTWSYNEQFF. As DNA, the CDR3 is TGTGCCTGGAGTGTACGTCTCCCGGGACTAGCGGGAGGCACCTGGTCCTACAATGAGCAGTTCTTC.

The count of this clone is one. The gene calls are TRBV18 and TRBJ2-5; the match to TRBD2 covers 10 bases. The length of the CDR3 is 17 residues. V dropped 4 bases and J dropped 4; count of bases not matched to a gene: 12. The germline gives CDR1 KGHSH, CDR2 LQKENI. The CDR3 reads CASSRARLAGGSETQYF. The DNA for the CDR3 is TGTGCCAGCTCACGGGCCCGATTAGCGGGAGGCTCAGAGACCCAGTACTTC.

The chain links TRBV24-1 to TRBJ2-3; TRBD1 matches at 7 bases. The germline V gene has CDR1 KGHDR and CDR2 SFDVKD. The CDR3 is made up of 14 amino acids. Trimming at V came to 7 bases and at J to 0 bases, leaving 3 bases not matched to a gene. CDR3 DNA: TGTGCCACCAGAGGGACAGCTAGCACAGATACGCAGTATTTT. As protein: CATRGTASTDTQYF.

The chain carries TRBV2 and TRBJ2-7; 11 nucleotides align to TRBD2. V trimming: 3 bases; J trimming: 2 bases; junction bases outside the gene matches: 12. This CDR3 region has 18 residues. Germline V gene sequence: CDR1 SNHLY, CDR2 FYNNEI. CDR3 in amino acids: CASSDPGGGLAGAYEQYF. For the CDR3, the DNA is TGTGCCAGCAGTGATCCGGGCGGAGGACTAGCGGGTGCCTACGAGCAGTACTTC.

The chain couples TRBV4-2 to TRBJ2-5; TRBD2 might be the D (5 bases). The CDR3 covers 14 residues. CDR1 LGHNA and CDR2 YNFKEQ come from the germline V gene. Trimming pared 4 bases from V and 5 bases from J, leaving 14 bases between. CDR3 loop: CASSLDSRGETQYF. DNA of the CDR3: TGTGCCAGCAGCCTAGACTCCAGAGGGGAGACCCAGTACTTC.

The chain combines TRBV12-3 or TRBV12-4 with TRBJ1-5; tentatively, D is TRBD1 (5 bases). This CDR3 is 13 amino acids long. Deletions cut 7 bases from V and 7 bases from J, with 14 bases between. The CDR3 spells CASTYGGGQPQHF. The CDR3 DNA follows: TGTGCCAGCACCTACGGGGGGGGACAGCCCCAGCATTTT.

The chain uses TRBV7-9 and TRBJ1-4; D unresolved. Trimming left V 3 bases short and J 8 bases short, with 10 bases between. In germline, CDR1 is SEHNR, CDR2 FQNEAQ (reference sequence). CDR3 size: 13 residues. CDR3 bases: TGTGCCAGCAGCTTTGTGGCACCCGAAAAACTGTTTTTT. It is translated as CASSFVAPEKLFF. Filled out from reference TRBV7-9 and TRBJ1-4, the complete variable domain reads DTGVSQNPRHKITKRGQNVTFRCDPISEHNRLYWYRQTLGQGPEFLTYFQNEAQLEKSRLLSDRFSAERPKGSFSTLEIQRTEQGDSAMYLCASSFVAPEKLFFGSGTQLSVL.

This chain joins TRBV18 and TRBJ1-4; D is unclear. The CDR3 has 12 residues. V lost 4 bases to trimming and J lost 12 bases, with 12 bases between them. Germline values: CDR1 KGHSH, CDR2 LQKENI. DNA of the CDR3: TGTGCCAGCTCACTATTGGGAGGTGAACTGTTTTTT. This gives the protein CASSLLGGELFF.

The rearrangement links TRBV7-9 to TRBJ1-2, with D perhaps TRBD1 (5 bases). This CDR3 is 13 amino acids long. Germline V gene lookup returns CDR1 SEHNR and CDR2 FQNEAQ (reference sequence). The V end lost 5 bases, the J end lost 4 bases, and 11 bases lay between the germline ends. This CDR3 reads CASSPGGFYGYTF. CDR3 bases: TGTGCCAGCAGCCCCGGGGGATTCTATGGCTACACCTTC. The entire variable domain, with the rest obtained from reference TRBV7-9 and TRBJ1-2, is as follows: DTGVSQNPRHKITKRGQNVTFRCDPISEHNRLYWYRQTLGQGPEFLTYFQNEAQLEKSRLLSDRFSAERPKGSFSTLEIQRTEQGDSAMYLCASSPGGFYGYTFGSGTRLTVV.

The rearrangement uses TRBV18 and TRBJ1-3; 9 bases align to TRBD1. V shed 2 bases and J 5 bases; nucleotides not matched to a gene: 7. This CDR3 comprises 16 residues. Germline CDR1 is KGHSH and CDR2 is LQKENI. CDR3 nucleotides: TGTGCCAGCTCACCAGCGGACAGGGGTATTCGAAACACCATATATTTT. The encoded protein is CASSPADRGIRNTIYF.

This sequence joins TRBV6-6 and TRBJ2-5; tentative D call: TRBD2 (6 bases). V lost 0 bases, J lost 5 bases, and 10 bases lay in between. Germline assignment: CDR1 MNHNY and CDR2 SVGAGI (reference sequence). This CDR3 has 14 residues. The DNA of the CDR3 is TGTGCCAGCAGTTACTCGAAGGGGAGGGAGACCCAGTACTTC. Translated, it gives CASSYSKGRETQYF.

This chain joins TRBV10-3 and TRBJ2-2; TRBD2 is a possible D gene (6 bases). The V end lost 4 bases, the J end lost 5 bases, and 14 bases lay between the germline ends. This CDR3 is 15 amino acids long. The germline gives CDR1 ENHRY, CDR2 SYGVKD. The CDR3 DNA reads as TGTGCCATCAGTGTCTCGCTAGCGCGAACCGGGGAGCTGTTTTTT. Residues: CAISVSLARTGELFF.

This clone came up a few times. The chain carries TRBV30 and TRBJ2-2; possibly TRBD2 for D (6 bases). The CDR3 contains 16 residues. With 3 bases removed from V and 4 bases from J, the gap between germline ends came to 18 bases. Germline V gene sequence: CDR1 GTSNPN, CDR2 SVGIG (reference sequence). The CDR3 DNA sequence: TGTGCCTGGAGCAGGGTTAGACTAGTTCTCACCGGGGAGCTGTTTTTT. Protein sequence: CAWSRVRLVLTGELFF.

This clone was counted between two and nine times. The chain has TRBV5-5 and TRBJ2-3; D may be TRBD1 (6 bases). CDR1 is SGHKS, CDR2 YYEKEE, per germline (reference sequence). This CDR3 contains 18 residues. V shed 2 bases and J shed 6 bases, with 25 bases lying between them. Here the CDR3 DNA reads TGTGCCAGCAGCTTCGGCCGATCAGGGGACGGGATTCTCGATACGCAGTATTTT. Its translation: CASSFGRSGDGILDTQYF.

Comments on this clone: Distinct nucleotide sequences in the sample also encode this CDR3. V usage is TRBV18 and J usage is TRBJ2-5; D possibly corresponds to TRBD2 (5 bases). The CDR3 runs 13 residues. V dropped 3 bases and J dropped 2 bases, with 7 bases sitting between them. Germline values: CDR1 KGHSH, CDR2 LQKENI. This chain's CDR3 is CASSPGGQETQYF. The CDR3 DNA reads TGTGCCAGCTCACCTGGCGGGCAAGAGACCCAGTACTTC.

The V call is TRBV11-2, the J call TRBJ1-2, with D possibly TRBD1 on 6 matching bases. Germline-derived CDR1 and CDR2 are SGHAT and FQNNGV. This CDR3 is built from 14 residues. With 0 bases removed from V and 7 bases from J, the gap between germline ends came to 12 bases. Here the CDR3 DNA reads TGTGCCAGCAGCTTAGAGAGCAGGGGAGTTGGCTACACCTTC. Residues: CASSLESRGVGYTF.

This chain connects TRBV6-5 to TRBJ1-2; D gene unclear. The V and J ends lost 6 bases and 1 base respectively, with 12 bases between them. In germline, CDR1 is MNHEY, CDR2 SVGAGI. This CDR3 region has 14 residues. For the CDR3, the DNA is TGTGCCAGCAGAGACACAGAACTTAACTATGGCTACACCTTC. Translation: CASRDTELNYGYTF.

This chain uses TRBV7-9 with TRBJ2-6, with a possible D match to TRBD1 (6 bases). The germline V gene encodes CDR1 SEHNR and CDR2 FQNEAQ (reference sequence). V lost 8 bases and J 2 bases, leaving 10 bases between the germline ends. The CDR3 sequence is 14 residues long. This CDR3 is CASENRAGANVLTF. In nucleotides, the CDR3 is TGTGCCAGCGAAAACAGGGCTGGGGCCAACGTCCTGACTTTC.

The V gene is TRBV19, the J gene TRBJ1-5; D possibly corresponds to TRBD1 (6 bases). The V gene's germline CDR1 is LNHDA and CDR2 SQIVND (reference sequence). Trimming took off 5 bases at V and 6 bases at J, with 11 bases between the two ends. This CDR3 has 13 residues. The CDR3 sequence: CASSATGSQPQHF. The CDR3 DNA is TGTGCCAGTAGTGCCACAGGGTCTCAGCCCCAGCATTTT.

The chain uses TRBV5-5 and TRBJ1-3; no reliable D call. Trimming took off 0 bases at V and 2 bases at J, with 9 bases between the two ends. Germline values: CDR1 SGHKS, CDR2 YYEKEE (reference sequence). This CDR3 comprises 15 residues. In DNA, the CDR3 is TGTGCCAGCAGCTTGGCGGGGAACCCTGGAAACACCATATATTTT. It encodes CASSLAGNPGNTIYF.

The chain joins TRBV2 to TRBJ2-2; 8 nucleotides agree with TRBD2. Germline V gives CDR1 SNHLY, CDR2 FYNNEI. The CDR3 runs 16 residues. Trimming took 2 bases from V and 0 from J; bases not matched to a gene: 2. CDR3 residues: CASSENGRANTGELFF. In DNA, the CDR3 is TGTGCCAGCAGTGAAAACGGGAGGGCGAACACCGGGGAGCTGTTTTTT. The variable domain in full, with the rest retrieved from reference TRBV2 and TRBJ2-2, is EPEVTQTPSHQVTQMGQEVILRCVPISNHLYFYWYRQILGQKVEFLVSFYNNEISEKSEIFDDQFSVERPDGSNFTLKIRSTKLEDSAMYFCASSENGRANTGELFFGEGSRLTVL.

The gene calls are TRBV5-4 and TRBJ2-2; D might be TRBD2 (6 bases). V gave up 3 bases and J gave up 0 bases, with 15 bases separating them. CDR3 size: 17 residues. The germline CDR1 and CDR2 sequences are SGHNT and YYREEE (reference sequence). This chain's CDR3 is CASSSKKAGSNTGELFF. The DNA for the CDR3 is TGTGCCAGCAGCTCCAAGAAAGCGGGTTCGAACACCGGGGAGCTGTTTTTT.